Shown below are 15 T cell receptor beta chains from a single sample sequenced in a study of blood T cell repertoires in COVID-19. Clones were read by immunoSEQ multiplex PCR, and TCRdb kept only the in-frame ones, dropping some. The sample records 300,000 or so clones, about 87% being singletons. The material sequenced was peripheral blood. Receptors were obtained from a woman between 40 and 55 years old with acute or convalescent COVID-19.

The rearrangement links TRBV5-5 to TRBJ1-2; D remains unclear. In germline, CDR1 is SGHKS, CDR2 YYEKEE (reference sequence). V dropped 3 bases and J dropped 4 bases, with 7 bases sitting between them. The CDR3 loop spans 12 amino acids. CDR3 amino acids: CASSSNFYGYTF. The CDR3 nucleotides are TGTGCCAGCAGCTCCAACTTCTATGGCTACACCTTC.

The V gene is TRBV5-4, the J gene TRBJ1-4; D may be TRBD1 (6 bases). Germline CDR1 SGHNT, CDR2 YYREEE (reference sequence). The CDR3 has 16 residues. V lost 0 bases to trimming and J lost 2 bases, with 11 bases between them. As DNA, the CDR3 is TGTGCCAGCAGCTTGGGGGGGCGCCTCACTAATGAAAAACTGTTTTTT. It is translated as CASSLGGRLTNEKLFF.

This chain uses TRBV6-5 with TRBJ2-1; no clear D gene. V lost 7 bases and J 8 bases, leaving 9 bases between the germline ends. In germline, CDR1 is MNHEY, CDR2 SVGAGI. The CDR3 spans 11 residues. This CDR3 reads CASTRLDEQFF. The CDR3 DNA follows: TGTGCCAGCACCAGACTGGATGAGCAGTTCTTC.

This clone was seen a handful of times. This chain links TRBV6-1 with TRBJ1-4; D perhaps matches TRBD1 (6 bases). CDR1 and CDR2 from the germline V gene are MNHNS and SASEGT. The CDR3 runs to 16 residues. Trimming removed 4 bases from V and 5 bases from J, with 17 bases in between. CDR3 DNA: TGTGCCAGCAGTGCCACCCCCGGGACACTAAATGAAAAACTGTTTTTT. Its protein is CASSATPGTLNEKLFF.

This chain joins TRBV6-5 and TRBJ1-2, with TRBD1 identical over 11 bases. The CDR3 has 15 amino acids. V lost 8 bases to trimming and J lost 3 bases; unmatched junction nucleotides: 8. In germline, CDR1 is MNHEY, CDR2 SVGAGI. The CDR3 bases are TGTGCCAGCGGACAGGGGGCGCGGGGGGACTATGGCTACACCTTC. It encodes CASGQGARGDYGYTF.

The chain has TRBV11-2 and TRBJ1-2; D is unclear. Germline-derived CDR1 and CDR2 are SGHAT and FQNNGV. This CDR3 spans 13 amino acids. V lost 5 bases and J 4 bases, leaving 11 bases between the germline ends. CDR3 region: CASSPAAGYGYTF. For the CDR3, the DNA is TGTGCCAGCAGCCCCGCGGCCGGCTATGGCTACACCTTC.

The J gene is TRBJ1-1, the V gene TRBV9, with D hard to call. The germline V and J ends were trimmed by 0 bases and 3 bases, with 6 bases remaining between them. Germline V gene data show CDR1 as SGDLS and CDR2 as YYNGEE. CDR3 length: 13 amino acids. This CDR3 reads CASSVVHHTEAFF. The CDR3 DNA is TGTGCCAGCAGCGTAGTACATCACACTGAAGCTTTCTTT.

The J gene is TRBJ2-1, the V gene TRBV24-1; TRBD1 matches at 9 bases. Germline CDR1 reads KGHDR; CDR2 reads SFDVKD. The CDR3 is 16 residues long. Trimming cost V 4 bases and J 3 bases; bases outside gene matches: 6. The CDR3, as DNA: TGTGCCACCAGTGACTTAACAGGGGGCCTCTACAATGAGCAGTTCTTC. This sequence encodes CATSDLTGGLYNEQFF.

V and J are TRBV6-1 and TRBJ1-1; D unresolved. V was trimmed by 0 bases and J by 4 bases, leaving 12 bases between them. The CDR3 consists of 15 residues. Germline V gives CDR1 MNHNS, CDR2 SASEGT. The CDR3, as DNA: TGTGCCAGCAGTGAAGCTTGGCAGTATGGCACTGAAGCTTTCTTT. Its protein product is CASSEAWQYGTEAFF.

This sequence joins TRBV19 and TRBJ1-2; D is perhaps TRBD1 (6 bases). Trimming stripped 3 bases from V and 5 bases from J, with 16 bases between. CDR1 is LNHDA and CDR2 is SQIVND in the germline V gene (reference sequence). This CDR3 is built from 15 residues. The CDR3 DNA reads TGTGCCAGTAGTATCCCGGACAGTAGCCCGTATGGCTACACCTTC. This encodes CASSIPDSSPYGYTF.

The chain recombines TRBV2 with TRBJ1-3; 8 bases map to TRBD1. CDR1 and CDR2 from the germline V gene are SNHLY and FYNNEI. The CDR3 has 15 residues. The V gene end was trimmed by 0 bases and the J gene end by 2 bases; junction bases not matched to a gene: 0. The CDR3 loop is CASSEATGAGNTIYF. For the CDR3, the DNA is TGTGCCAGCAGTGAAGCGACAGGGGCTGGAAACACCATATATTTT.

The chain links TRBV2 to TRBJ2-2; 8 nucleotides line up with TRBD1. In germline, CDR1 is SNHLY, CDR2 FYNNEI. V gave up 5 bases and J gave up 0 bases; unmatched junction bases: 2. This CDR3 is built from 15 residues. In DNA form, the CDR3 reads TGTGCCAGCAGTACACAGGGGGCGAACACCGGGGAGCTGTTTTTT. It is translated as CASSTQGANTGELFF.

The V and J genes are TRBV25-1 and TRBJ2-3; 7 nucleotides match TRBD1. CDR3 length: 17 residues. Unmatched junction bases numbered 12, after V lost 4 bases and J lost 2 bases. Germline CDR1 is MGHDK and CDR2 is SYGVNS. CDR3 amino acids: CASSGARTGNPTDTQYF. The DNA for the CDR3 is TGTGCCAGCAGTGGCGCCAGGACAGGAAACCCCACAGATACGCAGTATTTT.

V and J are TRBV12-3 or TRBV12-4 and TRBJ1-2; the D gene is possibly TRBD1 (6 bases). The CDR3 is made up of 12 amino acids. Between the trimmed V and J ends, which lost 7 bases and 6 bases, there was a span of 12 bases. The CDR3 nucleotides are TGTGCCAGCAACATTGCAGGGGATGGCTACACCTTC. Its translation: CASNIAGDGYTF.

This sequence joins TRBV29-1 and TRBJ1-2; a weak D match, TRBD1 (5 bases). Germline values: CDR1 SQVTM, CDR2 ANQGSEA. CDR3 length: 13 amino acids. The CDR3 is CRGWRGRGRGYTF. The DNA of the CDR3 is TGCAGGGGATGGAGGGGCCGAGGTAGGGGCTACACCTTC.